These T cell receptor beta chains were read from a single sample in a study of blood T cell repertoires in COVID-19. Method: immunoSEQ multiplex PCR; TCRdb's copy keeps in-frame clones and lacks some. The table includes about 390,000 clones, 80% to 90% detected once. The specimen was peripheral blood. All receptors derive from an older woman with COVID-19, enrolled during active disease. Both conserved end residues are part of each CDR3. A D gene is named only where the DNA matches it firmly. Rows may omit the clone size; those that give it use once, few, many or a size class.

TRBV7-9	NA	NA	TRBJ2-1	CASSQGVYPGTREQFF	TGTGCCAGCAGCCAGGGGGTCTACCCGGGGACTAGAGAGCAGTTCTTC
TRBV6-6	NA	NA	TRBJ2-7	CASSYGAGAYEQYF	TGTGCCAGCAGTTACGGGGCAGGGGCCTACGAGCAGTACTTC
TRBV12-3/TRBV12-4	NA	NA	TRBJ1-1	CASSLSTGAFF	TGTGCCAGCAGTTTATCGACTGGGGCTTTCTTT
TRBV4-1	TRBD1	NA	TRBJ2-5	CASSQDPGDRGETQYF	TGCGCCAGCAGCCAAGACCCGGGCGACAGGGGTGAGACCCAGTACTTC
TRBV5-3	TRBD1	few	TRBJ2-7	CARSLEPDAILTGEIDEQYF	TGTGCCAGAAGCTTGGAGCCCGATGCAATCCTGACAGGGGAGATAGACGAGCAGTACTTC
TRBV7-3	TRBD2	NA	TRBJ2-5	CASSLTGTSGETQYF	TGTGCCAGCAGCTTAACCGGGACTAGCGGAGAGACCCAGTACTTC
TRBV25-1	NA	NA	TRBJ1-1	CASSPPGDTEAFF	TGTGCCAGCAGTCCCCCCGGGGACACTGAAGCTTTCTTT
TRBV19	NA	NA	TRBJ1-5	CASSDGGKRNQPQHF	TGTGCCAGTAGTGATGGGGGGAAGAGAAATCAGCCCCAGCATTTT
TRBV5-5	NA	NA	TRBJ1-1	CASSLDRGNTEAFF	TGTGCCAGCAGCTTGGATAGGGGGAACACTGAAGCTTTCTTT
TRBV18	NA	NA	TRBJ2-7	CASSPPSLYEQYF	TGTGCCAGCTCACCTCCGAGTCTCTACGAGCAGTACTTC
TRBV9	TRBD1	NA	TRBJ1-5	CASSVGQGGNQPQHF	TGTGCCAGCAGCGTGGGACAGGGGGGCAATCAGCCCCAGCATTTT
TRBV3-1/TRBV3-2	TRBD2	once	TRBJ2-1	CASKSTSAYYNEQFF	TGTGCCAGCAAGTCGACTAGCGCGTACTACAATGAGCAGTTCTTC
TRBV2	NA	NA	TRBJ1-2	CASSGDGGYGYTF	TGTGCCAGCAGTGGCGACGGGGGATATGGCTACACCTTC
TRBV27	TRBD1	NA	TRBJ2-1	CASSLRDRETLSSYNEQFF	TGTGCCAGCAGTTTAAGGGACAGGGAGACGCTTAGCTCCTACAATGAGCAGTTCTTC
TRBV18	TRBD1	NA	TRBJ1-1	CASSIGQGMTEAFF	TGTGCCAGCTCAATCGGACAGGGAATGACTGAAGCTTTCTTT
TRBV21-1	NA	NA	TRBJ1-5	CASNPRGDNSNQPQHF	TGTGCCAGCAACCCCCGGGGGGACAATAGCAATCAGCCCCAGCATTTT
TRBV10-3	TRBD1	NA	TRBJ1-1	CAISESDRTNTEAFF	TGTGCCATCAGTGAGTCGGACAGGACGAACACTGAAGCTTTCTTT
TRBV5-4	NA	once	TRBJ2-1	CASSSYYGGPLIHEQFF	TGTGCCAGCAGCTCGTACTACGGCGGGCCACTTATCCATGAGCAGTTCTTC
TRBV4-2	NA	few	TRBJ1-4	CASSRQGSNEKLFF	TGTGCCAGCAGCCGCCAGGGGTCTAATGAAAAACTGTTTTTT
TRBV5-6	NA	NA	TRBJ2-1	CASSSARRRKDEQFF	TGTGCCAGCAGCTCCGCTAGGCGAAGGAAGGATGAGCAGTTCTTC
TRBV30	TRBD1	NA	TRBJ1-2	CAWSVSTGGYGYTF	TGTGCCTGGAGTGTCAGCACAGGGGGTTATGGCTACACCTTC
TRBV24-1	TRBD1	NA	TRBJ1-2	CATSDPRGTGADGYTF	TGTGCCACCAGTGACCCGAGGGGGACAGGGGCGGACGGCTACACCTTC
TRBV29-1	NA	once	TRBJ1-3	CSVVYHFSGNTIYF	TGCAGCGTTGTATATCACTTCTCTGGAAACACCATATATTTT
TRBV5-5	NA	NA	TRBJ2-5	CASSETDRPLTQETQYF	TGTGCCAGCAGCGAGACCGACAGGCCGCTGACTCAAGAGACCCAGTACTTC
TRBV4-2	NA	NA	TRBJ1-4	CASSQSQGKVDEKLFF	TGTGCCAGCAGCCAATCACAGGGAAAGGTGGATGAAAAACTGTTTTTT
TRBV7-9	NA	NA	TRBJ1-6	CASSLGLGANSPLHF	TGTGCCAGCAGCTTAGGGCTGGGGGCCAATTCACCCCTCCACTTT
TRBV19	NA	NA	TRBJ1-4	CASSIDRRGAGDEKLFF	TGTGCCAGTAGTATAGATCGCAGGGGCGCGGGGGATGAAAAACTGTTTTTT
TRBV2	NA	NA	TRBJ1-1	CASSEARDNRAFF	TGTGCCAGCAGTGAAGCGCGAGACAACAGAGCTTTCTTT
TRBV5-1	NA	NA	TRBJ2-3	CASSLPGLTDTQYF	TGCGCCAGCAGCTTACCGGGACTGACGGATACGCAGTATTTT
TRBV30	NA	few	TRBJ1-5	CAWSLAPGLNQPQHF	TGTGCCTGGAGTCTTGCGCCGGGGTTGAATCAGCCCCAGCATTTT
TRBV3-1/TRBV3-2	NA	NA	TRBJ1-6	CASSQQSNSPLHF	TGTGCCAGCAGCCAACAGTCGAATTCACCCCTCCACTTT
TRBV18	NA	NA	TRBJ2-1	CASSGLPASYNEQFF	TGTGCCAGCTCAGGACTGCCTGCCTCCTACAATGAGCAGTTCTTC
TRBV14	NA	NA	TRBJ1-1	CASSQVDGQLNTEAFF	TGTGCCAGCAGCCAAGTCGATGGTCAGTTGAACACTGAAGCTTTCTTT
TRBV3-1/TRBV3-2	NA	once	TRBJ1-1	CASSPLTRNVNTEAFF	TGTGCCAGCAGCCCTCTAACCCGCAATGTGAACACTGAAGCTTTCTTT
TRBV18	NA	NA	TRBJ1-6	CASSPTSSYNSPLHF	TGTGCCAGCTCACCTACAAGCTCCTATAATTCACCCCTCCACTTT
TRBV7-9	NA	once	TRBJ1-1	CASSHTGPQGTEAFF	TGTGCCAGCAGCCACACAGGGCCTCAGGGAACTGAAGCTTTCTTT
TRBV2	NA	NA	TRBJ1-1	CASRGAGYEAFF	TGTGCCAGCCGCGGGGCAGGGTATGAAGCTTTCTTT
TRBV5-1	TRBD1	NA	TRBJ1-1	CASSVGAGGEAFF	TGCGCCAGCAGTGTCGGAGCAGGGGGCGAAGCTTTCTTT
TRBV6-5	NA	NA	TRBJ1-1	CASSRTVINTEAFF	TGTGCCAGCAGCCGGACAGTGATCAACACTGAAGCTTTCTTT
TRBV29-1	TRBD1	NA	TRBJ1-2	CSAGQTNYGYTF	TGCAGCGCGGGACAGACTAACTATGGCTACACCTTC
TRBV5-1	TRBD2	NA	TRBJ2-2	CASSLVSGGAGTGELFF	TGCGCCAGCAGCTTGGTCAGCGGGGGGGCAGGCACCGGGGAGCTGTTTTTT
TRBV14	NA	NA	TRBJ1-1	CASSHRAGEWYTEAFF	TGTGCCAGCAGCCACCGGGCAGGGGAGTGGTACACTGAAGCTTTCTTT
TRBV7-2	NA	NA	TRBJ2-1	CASSLEIRNEQFF	TGTGCCAGCAGCTTAGAAATTAGAAATGAGCAGTTCTTC
TRBV3-1/TRBV3-2	TRBD1	NA	TRBJ1-6	CASRPGTGGNSPLHF	TGTGCCAGCAGGCCCGGGACAGGGGGAAATTCACCCCTCCACTTT
TRBV12-3/TRBV12-4	NA	once	TRBJ2-3	CASSLGEADTQYF	TGTGCCAGCAGTTTAGGCGAGGCAGATACGCAGTATTTT
TRBV6-5	NA	once	TRBJ2-7	CASSYPGSYEQYF	TGTGCCAGCAGTTACCCCGGGAGCTACGAGCAGTACTTC
TRBV27	NA	NA	TRBJ1-5	CASSPYGDILNQPQHF	TGTGCCAGCAGTCCCTACGGGGATATTCTAAATCAGCCCCAGCATTTT
TRBV7-8	NA	few	TRBJ1-5	CASSLATFTEYQPQHF	TGTGCCAGCAGCTTAGCTACGTTTACAGAATATCAGCCCCAGCATTTT
TRBV9	NA	NA	TRBJ1-3	CASSVDWGDGNTIYF	TGTGCCAGCAGCGTAGATTGGGGGGACGGAAACACCATATATTTT
TRBV28	TRBD1	NA	TRBJ1-5	CASSGQNAYSNQPQHF	TGTGCCAGCTCGGGACAGAACGCTTATAGCAATCAGCCCCAGCATTTT
TRBV19	NA	NA	TRBJ2-2	CASRTGKNTGELFF	TGTGCCAGTAGGACAGGAAAGAACACCGGGGAGCTGTTTTTT
TRBV6-4	NA	NA	TRBJ1-3	CASSDSHGRTSGNTIYF	TGTGCCAGCAGTGACTCGCATGGCAGAACCTCTGGAAACACCATATATTTT
TRBV9	TRBD1	NA	TRBJ1-2	CASSGPGQGVNYGYTF	TGTGCCAGCAGCGGCCCAGGACAGGGGGTTAACTATGGCTACACCTTC
TRBV6-5	TRBD1	NA	TRBJ1-1	CASKTQGRRAEAFF	TGTGCCAGCAAAACACAGGGGAGGAGGGCTGAAGCTTTCTTT
TRBV5-1	TRBD2	NA	TRBJ2-7	CASSRLAGDMTYEQYF	TGCGCCAGCAGCCGACTAGCGGGGGATATGACCTACGAGCAGTACTTC
TRBV5-1	TRBD1	NA	TRBJ1-1	CASSKAGGLNTEAFF	TGCGCCAGTAGCAAAGCAGGGGGCCTGAACACTGAAGCTTTCTTT
TRBV6-5	TRBD1	NA	TRBJ1-2	CASKDRGSGYTF	TGTGCCAGCAAAGACAGGGGGAGCGGCTACACCTTC
TRBV6-6	TRBD1	few	TRBJ1-1	CASSLRDRENTEAFF	TGTGCCAGCAGTCTAAGGGACAGGGAGAATACTGAAGCTTTCTTT
TRBV11-3	NA	NA	TRBJ2-5	CASSPGGAEGEETQYF	TGTGCCAGCAGCCCCGGAGGTGCAGAGGGGGAAGAGACCCAGTACTTC
TRBV5-8	TRBD1	NA	TRBJ1-1	CASSWDRVTTEAFF	TGTGCCAGCAGCTGGGACAGGGTTACCACTGAAGCTTTCTTT